This record concerns one T cell receptor beta chain sequence. Its matching antigen is unknown. A read error is the likely source, as a far larger clone sits one nucleotide away. CD8 memory pooled CD45RO+ cells and CCR7-negative CD45RA+ TemRA cells. The CDR3 runs to 13 residues. Germline lookup yields CDR1 SGHAT and CDR2 FQNNGV. The ends were cut back, 8 bases at V and 8 bases at J, with 16 bases in the middle. The entry originates in a study of shared clonotypes between healthy human individuals. Across the whole study: Contributing individuals were a couple of females and three males aged 18 to 49. The study, taken as a whole, reports: Memory subsets had estimated richness that was generally smaller than that of naive subsets.

The protocol was immunoSEQ multiplex PCR, while the TCRdb copy is restricted to in-frame clones and leaves out a portion. The profile covers tens of thousands of clones, with 62% appearing a single time and over 50% taken by the ten largest. The gene calls are TRBV11-2 and TRBJ2-1; possibly TRBD1 or TRBD2 for D (6 bases each). The sequencing input was memory CD8+ T cells sorted from blood. As for subset: CD45RO+ cells pooled with CCR7-negative TemRA cells. The TCR originated in a young man in good health. The CDR3 sequence is CASLGAGHDEQFF. As DNA, the CDR3 is TGTGCCAGCTTGGGGGCGGGACATGATGAGCAGTTCTTC.